Listed below are T cell receptor beta chains from one sample, sequenced in a study of T cell responses to AZD1222 COVID-19 vaccine. Clones were read by immunoSEQ multiplex PCR, and TCRdb kept only the in-frame ones, dropping some. Of 55,000 to 85,000 clones in the sample, roughly 84% were seen once. Sequencing used peripheral blood, obtained on day 0 of AZD1222 vaccination. Receptor source: an adult in good health. CDR3s include the opening cysteine and the closing phenylalanine or tryptophan. A D gene is named only where the DNA matches it firmly. Where a row states a size, it is once, few, many or the class of an expanded clone; other rows omit it.

CASSLEGLSSTDTQYF TGTGCCAGCAGCTTAGAGGGTCTGAGTAGCACAGATACGCAGTATTTT . . TRBJ2-3 TRBV11-2
CASSRTGTGGSEQYF TGTGCCAGCTCACGTACCGGGACAGGGGGTAGCGAGCAGTACTTC . TRBD1 TRBJ2-7 TRBV18
CASSLRFGDSYYEQYF TGTGCCAGCAGTTTAAGATTCGGGGACAGCTACTACGAGCAGTACTTC . TRBD1 TRBJ2-7 TRBV27
CASSVDPEGYGYTF TGTGCCAGCAGCGTCGACCCCGAGGGATATGGCTACACCTTC . . TRBJ1-2 TRBV9
CATSWRQGGNQPQHF TGTGCCACTTCGTGGAGGCAGGGGGGCAATCAGCCCCAGCATTTT . TRBD1 TRBJ1-5 TRBV19
CASSTPGVTFEKLFF TGTGCCAGCAGTACCCCCGGGGTCACGTTTGAAAAACTGTTTTTT . . TRBJ1-4 TRBV28
CASSQDKDRGGSGANVLTF TGTGCCAGCAGCCAAGATAAGGACAGGGGAGGGTCTGGGGCCAACGTCCTGACTTTC . TRBD1 TRBJ2-6 TRBV4-2
CASITTPLARSGGYYEQYF TGTGCCAGCATCACTACCCCACTTGCCCGGAGCGGGGGGTACTACGAGCAGTACTTC . TRBD2 TRBJ2-7 TRBV2
CASSQLTWTTGNTIYF TGTGCCAGCAGCCAGTTGACATGGACTACTGGAAACACCATATATTTT once . TRBJ1-3 TRBV14
CASSVGQGSGNQPQHF TGTGCCAGCAGCGTCGGCCAGGGTTCAGGCAATCAGCCCCAGCATTTT . . TRBJ1-5 TRBV9
CATSSGGSNQPQHF TGTGCCACCAGCAGTGGGGGTAGCAATCAGCCCCAGCATTTT . . TRBJ1-5 TRBV15
CASSHQGGNTEAFF TGTGCCAGCAGCCACCAGGGGGGGAACACTGAAGCTTTCTTT . TRBD1 TRBJ1-1 TRBV3-1/TRBV3-2
CASSPGGPGNTIYF TGCGCCAGCAGCCCGGGGGGGCCTGGAAACACCATATATTTT . . TRBJ1-3 TRBV5-1
CASSPPGVVTYNEQFF TGTGCCAGCAGCCCCCCAGGGGTGGTTACCTACAATGAGCAGTTCTTC . . TRBJ2-1 TRBV7-9
CASSLAGGRETQYF TGTGCCAGCAGCTTAGCGGGGGGGCGAGAGACCCAGTACTTC once TRBD2 TRBJ2-5 TRBV11-2
CASSSGGRSGNTIYF TGTGCCAGCAGCTCAGGGGGGAGATCTGGAAACACCATATATTTT . TRBD1 TRBJ1-3 TRBV5-6
CASSVWGIGYGYTF TGTGCCAGCAGTGTGTGGGGAATCGGCTATGGCTACACCTTC . . TRBJ1-2 TRBV2